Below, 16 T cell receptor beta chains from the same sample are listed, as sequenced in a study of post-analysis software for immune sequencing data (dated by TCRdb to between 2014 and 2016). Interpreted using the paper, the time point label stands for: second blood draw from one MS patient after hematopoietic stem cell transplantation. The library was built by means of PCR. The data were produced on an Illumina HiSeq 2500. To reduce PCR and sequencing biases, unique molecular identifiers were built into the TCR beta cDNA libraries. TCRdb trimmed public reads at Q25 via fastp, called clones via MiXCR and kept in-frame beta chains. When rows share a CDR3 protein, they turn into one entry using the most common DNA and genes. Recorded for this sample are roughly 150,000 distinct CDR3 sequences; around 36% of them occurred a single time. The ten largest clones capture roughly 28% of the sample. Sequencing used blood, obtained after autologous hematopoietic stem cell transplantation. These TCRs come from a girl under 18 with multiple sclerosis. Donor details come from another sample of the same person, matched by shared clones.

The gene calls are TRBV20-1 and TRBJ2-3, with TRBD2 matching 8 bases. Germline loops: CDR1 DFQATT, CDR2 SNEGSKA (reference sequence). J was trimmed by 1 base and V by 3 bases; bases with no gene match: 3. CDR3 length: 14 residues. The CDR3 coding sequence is TGCAGTGCTAGCGGGGGGGCCCGCACAGATACGCAGTATTTT. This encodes CSASGGARTDTQYF.

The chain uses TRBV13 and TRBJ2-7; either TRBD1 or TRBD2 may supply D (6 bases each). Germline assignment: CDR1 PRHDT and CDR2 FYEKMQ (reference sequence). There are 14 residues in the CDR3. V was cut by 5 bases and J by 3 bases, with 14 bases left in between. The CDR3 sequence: CASSPRGDGYEQYF. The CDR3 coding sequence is TGTGCCAGCAGCCCTAGGGGGGACGGCTACGAGCAGTACTTC. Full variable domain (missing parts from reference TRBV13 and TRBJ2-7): AAGVIQSPRHLIKEKRETATLKCYPIPRHDTVYWYQQGPGQDPQFLISFYEKMQSDKGSIPDRFSAQQFSDYHSELNMSSLELGDSALYFCASSPRGDGYEQYFGPGTRLTVT.

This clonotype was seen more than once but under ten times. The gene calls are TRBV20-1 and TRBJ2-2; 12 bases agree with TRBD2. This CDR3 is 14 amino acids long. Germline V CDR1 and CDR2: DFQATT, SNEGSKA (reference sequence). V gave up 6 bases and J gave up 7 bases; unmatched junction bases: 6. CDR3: CSALAGGRNGELFF. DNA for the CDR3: TGCAGTGCACTAGCGGGAGGTCGGAACGGGGAGCTGTTTTTT.

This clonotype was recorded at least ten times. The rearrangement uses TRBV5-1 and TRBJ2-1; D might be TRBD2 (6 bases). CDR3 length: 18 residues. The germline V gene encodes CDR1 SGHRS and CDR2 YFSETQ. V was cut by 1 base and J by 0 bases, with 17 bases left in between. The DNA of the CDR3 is TGCGCCAGCAGCTTGAGTTGGCGCGGGGCTAGCTCCTACAATGAGCAGTTCTTC. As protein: CASSLSWRGASSYNEQFF. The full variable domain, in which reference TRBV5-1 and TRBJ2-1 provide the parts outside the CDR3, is KAGVTQTPRYLIKTRGQQVTLSCSPISGHRSVSWYQQTPGQGLQFLFEYFSETQRNKGNFPGRFSGRQFSNSRSEMNVSTLELGDSALYLCASSLSWRGASSYNEQFFGPGTRLTVL.

In DNA form, the CDR3 reads TGTGCCAGCGTTAAGGGGGAGACCCAGTACTTC. Protein: CASVKGETQYF. The genes are TRBV27 and TRBJ2-5; possible D gene TRBD1, 5 bases. V lost 8 bases to trimming and J lost 5 bases, with 9 bases between them. Germline CDR1 MNHEY, CDR2 SMNVEV (reference sequence). The CDR3 extends over 11 amino acids.

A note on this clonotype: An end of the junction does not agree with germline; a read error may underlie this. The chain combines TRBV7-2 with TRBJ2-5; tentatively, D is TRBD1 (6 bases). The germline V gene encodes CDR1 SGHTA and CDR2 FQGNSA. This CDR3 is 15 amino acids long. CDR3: CASSLSGHSQGTQYF. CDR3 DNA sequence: TGTGCCAGCAGCTTATCGGGACACAGCCAAGGGACCCAGTACTTC.

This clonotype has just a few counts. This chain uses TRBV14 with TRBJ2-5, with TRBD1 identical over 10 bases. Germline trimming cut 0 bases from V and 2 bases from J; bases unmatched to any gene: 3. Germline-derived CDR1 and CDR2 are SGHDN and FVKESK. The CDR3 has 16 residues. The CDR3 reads CASSQEGQGPQETQYF. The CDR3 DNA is TGTGCCAGCAGCCAAGAGGGACAGGGGCCTCAAGAGACCCAGTACTTC.

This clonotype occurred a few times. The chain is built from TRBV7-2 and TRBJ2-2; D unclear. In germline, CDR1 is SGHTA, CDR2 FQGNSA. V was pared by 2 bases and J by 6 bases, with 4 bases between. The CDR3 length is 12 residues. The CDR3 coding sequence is TGTGCCAGCAGCTTAAAGGCCGGGGAGCTGTTTTTT. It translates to CASSLKAGELFF.

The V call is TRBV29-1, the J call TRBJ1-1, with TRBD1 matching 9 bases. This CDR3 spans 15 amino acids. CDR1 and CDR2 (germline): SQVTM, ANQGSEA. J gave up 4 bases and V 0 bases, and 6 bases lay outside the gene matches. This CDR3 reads CSVEDRTGVPTEAFF. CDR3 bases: TGCAGCGTTGAAGATAGGACAGGGGTACCCACTGAAGCTTTCTTT.

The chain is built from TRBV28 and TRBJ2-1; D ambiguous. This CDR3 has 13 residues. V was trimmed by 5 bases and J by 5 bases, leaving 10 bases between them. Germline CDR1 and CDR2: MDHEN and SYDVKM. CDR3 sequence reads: CASSKGSNNEQFF. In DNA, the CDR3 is TGTGCCAGCAGTAAAGGGTCGAACAATGAGCAGTTCTTC.

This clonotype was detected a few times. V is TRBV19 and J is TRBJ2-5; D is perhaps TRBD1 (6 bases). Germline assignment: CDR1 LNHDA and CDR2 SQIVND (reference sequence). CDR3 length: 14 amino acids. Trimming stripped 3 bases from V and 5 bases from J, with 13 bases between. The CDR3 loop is CASSIQGHTETQYF. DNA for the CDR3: TGTGCCAGTAGTATCCAGGGGCATACGGAGACCCAGTACTTC. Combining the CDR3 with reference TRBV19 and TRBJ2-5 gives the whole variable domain DGGITQSPKYLFRKEGQNVTLSCEQNLNHDAMYWYRQDPGQGLRLIYYSQIVNDFQKGDIAEGYSVSREKKESFPLTVTSAQKNPTAFYLCASSIQGHTETQYFGPGTRLLVL.

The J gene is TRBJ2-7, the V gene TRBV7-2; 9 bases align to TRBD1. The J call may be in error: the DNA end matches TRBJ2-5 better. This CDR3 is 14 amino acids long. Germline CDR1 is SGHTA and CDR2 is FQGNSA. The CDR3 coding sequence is TGTGCCAGCAGCCCAACGGACAGGGGCGAGACCCAGTACTTC. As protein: CASSPTDRGETQYF.

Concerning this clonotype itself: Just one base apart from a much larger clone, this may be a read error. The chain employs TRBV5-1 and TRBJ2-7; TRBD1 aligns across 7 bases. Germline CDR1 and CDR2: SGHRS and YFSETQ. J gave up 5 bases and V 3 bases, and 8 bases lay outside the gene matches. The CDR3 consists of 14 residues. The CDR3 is CASSSLQGQNEQYF. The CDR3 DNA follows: TGCGCCAGCAGCTCCCTACAGGGGCAAAACGAGCAGTACTTC.

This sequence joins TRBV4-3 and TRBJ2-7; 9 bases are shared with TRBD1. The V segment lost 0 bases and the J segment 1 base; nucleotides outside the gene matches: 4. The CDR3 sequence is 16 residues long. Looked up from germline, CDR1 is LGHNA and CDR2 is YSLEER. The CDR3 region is CASSQDIDRGSYEQYF. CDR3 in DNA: TGCGCCAGCAGCCAAGATATTGACAGGGGGTCCTACGAGCAGTACTTC.

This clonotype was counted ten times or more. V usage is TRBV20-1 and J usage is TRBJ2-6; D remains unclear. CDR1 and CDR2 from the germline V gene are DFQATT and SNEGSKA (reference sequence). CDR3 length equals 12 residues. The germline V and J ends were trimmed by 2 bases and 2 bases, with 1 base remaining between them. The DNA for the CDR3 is TGCAGTGCTAGACCTGGGGCCAACGTCCTGACTTTC. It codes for CSARPGANVLTF.

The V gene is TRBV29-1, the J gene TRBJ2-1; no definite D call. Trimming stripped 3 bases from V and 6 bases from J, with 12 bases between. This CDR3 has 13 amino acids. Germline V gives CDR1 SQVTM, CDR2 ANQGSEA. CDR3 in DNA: TGCAGCGTTGATGGACCTAAAGCCAATGAGCAGTTCTTC. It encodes CSVDGPKANEQFF.